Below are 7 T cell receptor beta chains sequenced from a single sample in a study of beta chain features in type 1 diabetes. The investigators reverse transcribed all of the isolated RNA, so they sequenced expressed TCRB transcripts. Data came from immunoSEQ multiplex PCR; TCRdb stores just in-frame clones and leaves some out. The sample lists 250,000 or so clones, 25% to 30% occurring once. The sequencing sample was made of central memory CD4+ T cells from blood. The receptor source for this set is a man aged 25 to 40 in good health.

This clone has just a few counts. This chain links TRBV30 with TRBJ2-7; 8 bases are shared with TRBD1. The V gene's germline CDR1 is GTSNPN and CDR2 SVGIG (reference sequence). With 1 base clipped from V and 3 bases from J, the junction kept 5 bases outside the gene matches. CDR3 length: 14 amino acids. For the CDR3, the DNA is TGTGCCTGGAGTGCGACAGGGGCAGGCTACGAGCAGTACTTC. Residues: CAWSATGAGYEQYF.

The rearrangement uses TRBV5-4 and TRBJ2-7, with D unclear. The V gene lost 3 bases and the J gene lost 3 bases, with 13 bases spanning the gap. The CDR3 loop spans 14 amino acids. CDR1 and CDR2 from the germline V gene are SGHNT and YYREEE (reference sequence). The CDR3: CASSSRAQNYEQYF. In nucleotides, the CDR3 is TGTGCCAGCAGCTCCCGGGCCCAGAACTACGAGCAGTACTTC. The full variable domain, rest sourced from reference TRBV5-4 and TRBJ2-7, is ETGVTQSPTHLIKTRGQQVTLRCSSQSGHNTVSWYQQALGQGPQFIFQYYREEENGRGNFPPRFSGLQFPNYSSELNVNALELDDSALYLCASSSRAQNYEQYFGPGTRLTVT.

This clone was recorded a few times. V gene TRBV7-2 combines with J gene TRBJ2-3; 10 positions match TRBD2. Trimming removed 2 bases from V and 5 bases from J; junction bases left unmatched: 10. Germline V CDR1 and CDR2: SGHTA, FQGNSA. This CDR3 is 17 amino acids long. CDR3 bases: TGTGCCAGCAGCTTATTTGGGAGCGGGGGGGCCCAAGATACGCAGTATTTT. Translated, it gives CASSLFGSGGAQDTQYF.

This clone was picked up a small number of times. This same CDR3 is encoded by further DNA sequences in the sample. This chain's CDR3 is CASSLEGLAGNEQFF. As DNA, the CDR3 is TGTGCCAGCAGCTTAGAGGGACTAGCTGGCAATGAGCAGTTCTTC. This sequence joins TRBV11-2 and TRBJ2-1; 9 bases fit TRBD2. V shed 0 bases and J 6 bases; nucleotides not matched to a gene: 3. CDR1 is SGHAT and CDR2 is FQNNGV in the germline V gene. The CDR3 has 15 amino acids.

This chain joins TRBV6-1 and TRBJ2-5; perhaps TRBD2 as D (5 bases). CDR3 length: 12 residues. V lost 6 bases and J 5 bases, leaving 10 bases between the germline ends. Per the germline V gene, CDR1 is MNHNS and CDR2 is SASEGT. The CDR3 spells CASRAAGETQYF. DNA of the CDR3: TGTGCCAGCAGAGCGGCTGGGGAGACCCAGTACTTC.

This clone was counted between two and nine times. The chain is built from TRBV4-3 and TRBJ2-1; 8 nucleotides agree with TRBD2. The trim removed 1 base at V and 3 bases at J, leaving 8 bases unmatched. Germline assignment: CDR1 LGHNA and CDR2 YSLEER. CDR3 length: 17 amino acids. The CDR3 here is CASSQGGRSHYYNEQFF. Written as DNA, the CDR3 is TGCGCCAGCAGCCAAGGCGGGAGGTCTCATTACTACAATGAGCAGTTCTTC.

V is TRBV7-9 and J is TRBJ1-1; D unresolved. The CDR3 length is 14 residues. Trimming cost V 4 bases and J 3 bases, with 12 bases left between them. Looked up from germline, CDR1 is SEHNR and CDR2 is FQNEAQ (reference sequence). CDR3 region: CASSSGVGYTEAFF. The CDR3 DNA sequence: TGTGCCAGCAGCTCCGGGGTAGGATACACTGAAGCTTTCTTT.